This TCR beta chain was sequenced during a study of T cell repertoires in cytomegalovirus infection. Study-level background: The public TCR beta signatures pointed to both CMV infection and matching HLA type.

TCRdb reprocessed the reads with MiXCR, giving one entry per CDR3 protein. The sample carries a few hundred thousand distinct CDR3 sequences, around a sixth recorded once. The table lists this clonotype with a few counts. This CDR3 has 14 residues. Germline CDR1 SGHTA, CDR2 FQGNSA. V trimming: 1 base; J trimming: 4 bases; junction bases outside the gene matches: 0. The sample comprised PBMCs. The chain carries TRBV7-2 and TRBJ2-3; TRBD2 agrees at 9 bases. The clonotype comes from a human donor in good health (CMV status not recorded). Some clones in this sample may be carry-over from other donors' samples. CDR3 amino acids: CASSLVAGADTQYF. CDR3 nucleotide sequence: TGTGCCAGCAGCTTAGTAGCGGGGGCAGATACGCAGTATTTT. The variable domain in full, completed from reference TRBV7-2 and TRBJ2-3, reads GAGVSQSPSNKVTEKGKDVELRCDPISGHTALYWYRQSLGQGLEFLIYFQGNSAPDKSGLPSDRFSAERTGGSVSTLTIQRTQQEDSAVYLCASSLVAGADTQYFGPGTRLTVL.